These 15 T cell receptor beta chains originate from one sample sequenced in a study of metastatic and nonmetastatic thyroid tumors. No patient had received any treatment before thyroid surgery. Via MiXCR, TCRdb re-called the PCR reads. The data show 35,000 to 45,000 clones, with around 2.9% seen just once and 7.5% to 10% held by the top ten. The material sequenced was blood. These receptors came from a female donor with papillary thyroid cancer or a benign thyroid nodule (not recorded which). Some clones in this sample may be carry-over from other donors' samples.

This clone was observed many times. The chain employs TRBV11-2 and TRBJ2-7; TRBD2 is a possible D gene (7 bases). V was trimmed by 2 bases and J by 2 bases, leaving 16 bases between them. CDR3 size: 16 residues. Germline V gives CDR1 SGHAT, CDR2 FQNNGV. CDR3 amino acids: CASSLRGRASPYEQYF. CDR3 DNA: TGTGCCAGCAGCTTAAGGGGGAGGGCCTCGCCCTACGAGCAGTACTTC.

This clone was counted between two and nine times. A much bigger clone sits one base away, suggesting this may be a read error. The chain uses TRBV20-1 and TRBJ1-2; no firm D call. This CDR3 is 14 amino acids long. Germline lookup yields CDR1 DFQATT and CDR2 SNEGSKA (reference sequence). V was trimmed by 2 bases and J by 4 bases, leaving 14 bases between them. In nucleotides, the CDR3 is TGCAGTGCTAGACTCTGGTTAGAGTCCTATGGCTACACCTTC. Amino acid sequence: CSARLWLESYGYTF.

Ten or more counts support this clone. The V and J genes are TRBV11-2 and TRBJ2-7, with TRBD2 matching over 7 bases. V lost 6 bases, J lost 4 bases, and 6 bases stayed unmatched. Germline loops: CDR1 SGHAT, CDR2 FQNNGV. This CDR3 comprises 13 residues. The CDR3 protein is CASRPGGSYEQYF. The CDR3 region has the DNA TGTGCCAGCAGGCCGGGGGGATCTTACGAGCAGTACTTC.

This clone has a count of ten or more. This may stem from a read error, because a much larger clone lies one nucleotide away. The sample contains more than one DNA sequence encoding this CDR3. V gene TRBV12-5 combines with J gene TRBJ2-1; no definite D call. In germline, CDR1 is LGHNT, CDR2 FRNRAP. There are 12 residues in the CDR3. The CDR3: CASGSDAGEQFF. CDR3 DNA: TGTGCCAGTGGTTCCGATGCAGGTGAGCAGTTCTTC. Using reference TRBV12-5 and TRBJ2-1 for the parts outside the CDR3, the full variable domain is DARVTQTPRHKVTEMGQEVTMRCQPILGHNTVFWYRQTMMQGLELLAYFRNRAPLDDSGMPKDRFSAEMPDATLATLKIQPSEPRDSAVYFCASGSDAGEQFFGPGTRLTVL.

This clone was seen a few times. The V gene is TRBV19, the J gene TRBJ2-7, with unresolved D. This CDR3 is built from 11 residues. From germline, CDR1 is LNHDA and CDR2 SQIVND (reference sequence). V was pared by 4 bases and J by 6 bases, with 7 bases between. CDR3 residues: CASSTFGEQYF. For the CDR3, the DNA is TGTGCCAGTAGTACTTTTGGCGAGCAGTACTTC.

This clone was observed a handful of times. CDR3 coding DNA: TGTGCCAGCAGTGAAGCGCGAGGGGATTGGGGCACTGAAGCTTTCTTT. It codes for CASSEARGDWGTEAFF. The chain carries TRBV6-1 and TRBJ1-1; tentative D call: TRBD1 (5 bases). CDR3 length equals 16 residues. Germline V lookup: CDR1 MNHNS, CDR2 SASEGT. Trimming removed 0 bases from V and 4 bases from J, with 15 bases in between.

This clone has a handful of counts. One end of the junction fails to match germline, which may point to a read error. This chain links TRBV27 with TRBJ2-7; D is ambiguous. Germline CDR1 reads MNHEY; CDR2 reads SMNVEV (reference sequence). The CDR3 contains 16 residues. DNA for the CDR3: TGTGCCAGCGCACCAGCCGAGACCCTCCTACCCTACGGGCAGTACTTC. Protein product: CASAPAETLLPYGQYF.

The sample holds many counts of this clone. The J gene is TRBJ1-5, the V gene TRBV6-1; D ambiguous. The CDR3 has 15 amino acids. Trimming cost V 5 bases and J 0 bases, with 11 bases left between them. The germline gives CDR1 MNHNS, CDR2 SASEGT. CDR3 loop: CASSPHRSSNQPQHF. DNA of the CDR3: TGTGCCAGCAGTCCCCACCGAAGTAGCAATCAGCCCCAGCATTTT.

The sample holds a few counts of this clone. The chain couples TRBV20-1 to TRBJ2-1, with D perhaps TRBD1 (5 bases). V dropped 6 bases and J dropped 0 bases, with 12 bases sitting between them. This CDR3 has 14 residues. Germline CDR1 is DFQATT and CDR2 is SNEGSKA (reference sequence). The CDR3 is CSAETESSYNEQFF. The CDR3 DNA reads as TGCAGTGCCGAGACAGAAAGCTCCTACAATGAGCAGTTCTTC.

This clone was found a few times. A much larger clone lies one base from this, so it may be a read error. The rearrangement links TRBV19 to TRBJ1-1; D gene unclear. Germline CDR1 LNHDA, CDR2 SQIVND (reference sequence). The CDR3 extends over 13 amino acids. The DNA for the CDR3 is TGTGCCAGCCTGGAGAAGATGAACACTGAAGCTCTCTTT. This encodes CASLEKMNTEALF. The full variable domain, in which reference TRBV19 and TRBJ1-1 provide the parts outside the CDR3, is DGGITQSPKYLFRKEGQNVTLSCEQNLNHDAMYWYRQDPGQGLRLIYYSQIVNDFQKGDIAEGYSVSREKKESFPLTVTSAQKNPTAFYLCASLEKMNTEALFGQGTRLTVV.

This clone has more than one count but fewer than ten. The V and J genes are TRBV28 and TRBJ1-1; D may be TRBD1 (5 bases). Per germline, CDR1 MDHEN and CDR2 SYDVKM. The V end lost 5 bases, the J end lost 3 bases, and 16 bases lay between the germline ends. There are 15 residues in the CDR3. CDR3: CASSLLQGVDTEAFF. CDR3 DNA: TGTGCCAGCAGTCTCCTCCAGGGTGTGGACACTGAAGCTTTCTTT. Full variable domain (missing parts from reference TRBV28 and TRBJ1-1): DVKVTQSSRYLVKRTGEKVFLECVQDMDHENMFWYRQDPGLGLRLIYFSYDVKMKEKGDIPEGYSVSREKKERFSLILESASTNQTSMYLCASSLLQGVDTEAFFGQGTRLTVV.

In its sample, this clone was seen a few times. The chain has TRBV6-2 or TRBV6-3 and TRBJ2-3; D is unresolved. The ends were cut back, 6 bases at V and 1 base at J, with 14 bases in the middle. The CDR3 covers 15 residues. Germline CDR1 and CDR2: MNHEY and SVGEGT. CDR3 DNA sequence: TGTGCCAGCAGGGCTGTACGGGCACGCACAGATACGCAGTATTTT. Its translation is CASRAVRARTDTQYF.

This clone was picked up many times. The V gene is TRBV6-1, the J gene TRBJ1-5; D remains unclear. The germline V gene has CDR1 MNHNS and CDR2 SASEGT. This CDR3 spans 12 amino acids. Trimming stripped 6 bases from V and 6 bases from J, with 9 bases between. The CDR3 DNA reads TGTGCCAGCAGCCCGGTCACTCAGCCCCAGCATTTT. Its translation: CASSPVTQPQHF.

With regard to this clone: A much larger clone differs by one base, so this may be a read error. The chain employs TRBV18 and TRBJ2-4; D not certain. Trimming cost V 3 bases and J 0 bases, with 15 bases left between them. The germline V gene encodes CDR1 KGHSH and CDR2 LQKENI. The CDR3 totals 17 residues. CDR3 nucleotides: TGTGCCAGCTCACCCCAGGAGAATATACTAGCCAAAAACATTCAGTACTTC. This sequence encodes CASSPQENILAKNIQYF.

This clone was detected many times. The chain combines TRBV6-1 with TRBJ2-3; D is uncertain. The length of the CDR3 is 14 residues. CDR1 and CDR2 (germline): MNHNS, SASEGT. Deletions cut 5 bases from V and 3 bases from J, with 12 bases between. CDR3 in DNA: TGTGCCAGCAGTAAACTTGAAGGGACAGATACGCAGTATTTT. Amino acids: CASSKLEGTDTQYF.